This TCR beta chain derives from a study of beta chain features in type 1 diabetes. General study points: Researchers cautioned that cDNA sequencing could over-represent cells with high TCR expression.

The whole isolated RNA underwent reverse transcription, so sequencing captured expressed TCRB transcripts. Sequencing was performed with immunoSEQ multiplex PCR; in TCRdb, only in-frame clones are kept and a portion is missing. The table has about 15,000 clones, less than 45% seen once. This clone was observed a handful of times. The antigen remains undetermined. The CDR3 extends over 14 amino acids. Sorting of CD4+ naive, central memory, regulatory and stem cell-like memory cells was performed via CD45RO/CCR7/CD25/CD127/CD95/CD27. This chain links TRBV21-1 with TRBJ2-7; TRBD2, the table's D call, lacks a check against the DNA. TRBV21-1 is a documented pseudogene. This receptor was obtained from a woman aged 40 to 50 in good health. Sequencing was carried out using stem cell memory CD4+ T cells from blood. The CDR3 DNA reads TGTGCCAGCAGCAAAGACTCCGGGTTGCACGAGCAGTACTTC. It encodes CASSKDSGLHEQYF.